The clone carrying this TCR beta chain showed up just once. The data are from a study of blood T cell repertoires in COVID-19. Study-wide context: T cells, B-cell-depleted T cells, or PBMCs supplied cDNA or gDNA.

V lost 5 bases to trimming and J lost 5 bases; unmatched junction nucleotides: 3. This CDR3 comprises 13 residues. The germline gives CDR1 MNHEY, CDR2 SVGAGI. TCRdb keeps only in-frame clones here, not all; method: immunoSEQ multiplex PCR. This table has 250,000 to 400,000 clones, 80% to 90% appearing once. The specimen was PBMCs or T cells enriched from blood (not recorded which). The TCR comes from a woman aged 25 to 45 who had recovered from COVID-19. The gene calls are TRBV6-5 and TRBJ1-1, with 9 nucleotides matching TRBD1. CDR3 DNA sequence: TGTGCCAGCAGTACCGACAGGGGGACTGAAGCTTTCTTT. As protein: CASSTDRGTEAFF.